The 27 T cell receptor beta chains below all came from one sample that was sequenced in a study of T cells expressing NK-cell markers. TCRdb re-called the 5' RACE reads; one entry per CDR3 protein, DNA not given. The specimen's table records about 460,000 distinct CDR3 sequences. The source material was blood T cells: a sorted CD56 or NKG2C T cell subset, CD4+ or CD8+ T cells, or bulk PBMC T cells (not recorded which). The receptors were gathered from a woman in her 50s in good health.

V and J are TRBV5-1 and TRBJ2-1; TCRdb's D call, TRBD1, is unchecked because there is no DNA. Germline V gene lookup returns CDR1 SGHRS and CDR2 YFSETQ. The CDR3 length is 13 residues. CDR3 loop: CASSQGTNNEQFF.

The chain has TRBV12-3 or TRBV12-4 and TRBJ2-1; the D call from TCRdb, TRBD1, cannot be confirmed without DNA. The CDR3 sequence is 17 residues long. CDR3 residues: CASSYSPLGIIGNEQFF.

The V call is TRBV3-1, the J call TRBJ2-1; TCRdb selects TRBD1, and the lack of DNA leaves this call unchecked. The CDR3 spans 15 residues. The germline V gene has CDR1 LGHDT and CDR2 YNNKEL (reference sequence). The CDR3 loop reads CASSQVGESVYEQFF.

The chain employs TRBV24-1 and TRBJ2-1; TCRdb proposes TRBD1, but this gene call is untestable without DNA. Germline CDR1 reads KGHDR; CDR2 reads SFDVKD. The CDR3 has 15 amino acids. The CDR3 loop is CATSDLGAGLNEQFF.

The chain carries TRBV9 and TRBJ2-1; lacking DNA, the TRBD1 call made by TCRdb goes unchecked. Germline values: CDR1 SGDLS, CDR2 YYNGEE. There are 15 residues in the CDR3. CDR3 protein: CASSALSGTYNEQFF.

The CDR3 region is CASSPSDNSPLHF. The chain combines TRBV18 with TRBJ1-6. CDR3 length: 13 residues. Germline CDR1 KGHSH, CDR2 LQKENI.

The chain recombines TRBV6-2 or TRBV6-3 with TRBJ2-2. This CDR3 region has 13 residues. The germline CDR1 and CDR2 sequences are MNHEY and SVGEGT. The CDR3: CASSYIPTGELFF.

This chain connects TRBV14 to TRBJ2-5; TCRdb reports TRBD1, a call that lacks DNA to check it against. The CDR3 consists of 15 residues. The germline gives CDR1 SGHDN, CDR2 FVKESK. CDR3 region: CASSQTTGFQETQYF.

This chain joins TRBV29-1 and TRBJ2-3; absent DNA, TCRdb's TRBD1 call cannot be checked. Germline V gives CDR1 SQVTM, CDR2 ANQGSEA. This CDR3 is built from 14 residues. The CDR3 reads CSERDPLLADTQYF.

CDR3: CASSLESANYEQYF. The V call is TRBV7-2, the J call TRBJ2-7. CDR1 SGHTA and CDR2 FQGNSA come from the germline V gene. The CDR3 has 14 residues.

The chain has TRBV2 and TRBJ2-2; the TCRdb D gene call, TRBD2, has no DNA to confirm it. Germline assignment: CDR1 SNHLY and CDR2 FYNNEI. This CDR3 region has 16 residues. The CDR3 loop reads CASRYASGSNTGELFF.

The rearrangement links TRBV3-1 to TRBJ2-3; TCRdb calls TRBD2, which cannot be checked without DNA. CDR1 is LGHDT and CDR2 is YNNKEL in the germline V gene (reference sequence). This CDR3 comprises 17 residues. The CDR3 here is CASSQDVRAGVTDTQYF.

J is TRBJ2-3 and V is TRBV9. Germline V CDR1 and CDR2: SGDLS, YYNGEE. The CDR3 totals 14 residues. The CDR3 reads CASSATTFSDTQYF.

The chain couples TRBV5-1 to TRBJ1-4. The germline V gene has CDR1 SGHRS and CDR2 YFSETQ. CDR3 size: 14 residues. CDR3: CASSLGRGGEKLFF.

V and J are TRBV7-9 and TRBJ2-7; with no DNA, the TCRdb D assignment of TRBD1 cannot be verified. CDR1 and CDR2 (germline): SEHNR, FQNEAQ (reference sequence). The CDR3 consists of 15 residues. CDR3 sequence: CASSSKGVHSDEQYF.

The J gene is TRBJ2-2, the V gene TRBV5-1. Germline values: CDR1 SGHRS, CDR2 YFSETQ. The CDR3 loop spans 14 amino acids. CDR3 protein: CASSSPGEAGELFF.

The chain carries TRBV4-1 and TRBJ1-2; TCRdb outputs TRBD1, but without DNA this stays unchecked. This CDR3 is built from 14 residues. Germline CDR1 and CDR2: MGHRA and YSYEKL. The CDR3 sequence is CASSDGTANYGYTF.

The chain is built from TRBV5-1 and TRBJ2-1; the D gene TCRdb calls, TRBD1, cannot be checked with no DNA. Germline values: CDR1 SGHRS, CDR2 YFSETQ. The CDR3 contains 13 residues. The chain's CDR3 is CASSILGANEQFF.

This CDR3 is CASSLSGVPYNEQFF. This chain connects TRBV5-1 to TRBJ2-1; TCRdb's D call, TRBD2, is unchecked because there is no DNA. CDR3 length equals 15 residues. Germline V gene lookup returns CDR1 SGHRS and CDR2 YFSETQ.

This chain joins TRBV6-5 and TRBJ1-6; the D gene TCRdb calls, TRBD1, cannot be checked with no DNA. Germline lookup yields CDR1 MNHEY and CDR2 SVGAGI. The length of the CDR3 is 14 residues. The CDR3 loop is CASRGGAKNSPLHF.

This chain uses TRBV7-6 with TRBJ2-7; there is no DNA to check the TCRdb D call of TRBD1. Germline V lookup: CDR1 SGHVS, CDR2 FNYEAQ. CDR3 length: 15 amino acids. CDR3 sequence reads: CASSQVPGSTYEQYF. The whole variable domain, remainder taken from reference TRBV7-6 and TRBJ2-7, is GAGVSQSPRYKVTKRGQDVALRCDPISGHVSLYWYRQALGQGPEFLTYFNYEAQQDKSGLPNDRFSAERPEGSISTLTIQRTEQRDSAMYRCASSQVPGSTYEQYFGPGTRLTVT.

V gene TRBV4-1 combines with J gene TRBJ1-5; TCRdb's D call of TRBD1 is untestable without DNA. CDR1 is MGHRA and CDR2 is YSYEKL in the germline V gene. The CDR3 sequence is 17 residues long. The CDR3 region is CASSQVLQGLGRQPQHF.

The chain employs TRBV30 and TRBJ2-4. Germline CDR1 GTSNPN, CDR2 SVGIG (reference sequence). The CDR3 extends over 14 amino acids. This chain's CDR3 is CAWTTGIAKNIQYF. The variable domain in full, with the rest retrieved from reference TRBV30 and TRBJ2-4, is SQTIHQWPATLVQPVGSPLSLECTVEGTSNPNLYWYRQAAGRGLQLLFYSVGIGQISSEVPQNLSASRPQDRQFILSSKKLLLSDSGFYLCAWTTGIAKNIQYFGAGTRLSVL.

The chain has TRBV24-1 and TRBJ2-3; TCRdb outputs TRBD2, but without DNA this stays unchecked. Germline CDR1 is KGHDR and CDR2 is SFDVKD. The CDR3 spans 18 residues. The CDR3 region is CATSDFTSGGLGTDTQYF.

V is TRBV24-1 and J is TRBJ1-5; TCRdb's D call of TRBD1 is untestable without DNA. Germline V gene lookup returns CDR1 KGHDR and CDR2 SFDVKD. This CDR3 comprises 13 residues. The CDR3 sequence is CASGAGGNQPQHF.

V is TRBV30 and J is TRBJ2-1. This CDR3 is built from 15 residues. CDR1 is GTSNPN and CDR2 is SVGIG in the germline V gene (reference sequence). The CDR3 is CAWSTTPSSYNEQFF.

The chain has TRBV5-1 and TRBJ2-7; TCRdb lists TRBD1, though no DNA is available to test this call. Germline-derived CDR1 and CDR2 are SGHRS and YFSETQ. The CDR3 is made up of 17 amino acids. The chain's CDR3 is CASSPRTGGVSSYEQYF.